The 16 T cell receptor beta chains reported below all come from one sample, sequenced in a study of molecular identifiers for immune sequencing clone quantification. TCRdb independently ran MiXCR on the PCR reads; one entry per CDR3 protein. The sample includes over 600,000 distinct CDR3 sequences, 15% to 20% of them seen just once. Material for sequencing was naive CD8+ T cells from blood, with Jurkat cell RNA spiked in. Sample subset: FACS-sorted CD8+CD4-CCR7+CD45RA+ naive T cells. The receptors shown here come from a human donor in good health. Some libraries in this study had Jurkat cell RNA spiked in.

A remark on this clonotype: A single base separates this from a much larger clone, so it may be a read error. This likely comes from a read error, as the CDR3 has no conserved phenylalanine or tryptophan at its end. The V and J genes are TRBV7-9 and TRBJ2-5; possibly TRBD1 or TRBD2 for D (5 bases each). The CDR3 is made up of 15 amino acids. Trimming stripped 2 bases from V and 0 bases from J, with 10 bases between. CDR1 is SEHNR and CDR2 is FQNEAQ in the germline V gene (reference sequence). The CDR3 loop reads CASSLSGGYQETQYL. Here the CDR3 DNA reads TGTGCCAGCAGCTTAAGTGGGGGATACCAAGAGACCCAGTACCTC.

In its sample, this clonotype was seen many times. The chain uses TRBV5-1 and TRBJ1-1; D possibly corresponds to TRBD1 (6 bases). The germline gives CDR1 SGHRS, CDR2 YFSETQ. CDR3 length equals 14 residues. With 3 bases removed from V and 3 bases from J, the gap between germline ends came to 12 bases. The CDR3 loop is CASSWRGADTEAFF. The CDR3 DNA sequence: TGCGCCAGCAGCTGGAGGGGGGCGGACACTGAAGCTTTCTTT. Full variable domain (outside the CDR3, taken from reference TRBV5-1 and TRBJ1-1): KAGVTQTPRYLIKTRGQQVTLSCSPISGHRSVSWYQQTPGQGLQFLFEYFSETQRNKGNFPGRFSGRQFSNSRSEMNVSTLELGDSALYLCASSWRGADTEAFFGQGTRLTVV.

Remarks on this clonotype: Being one base from a much bigger clone, this may be a read error. The chain has TRBV5-6 and TRBJ2-7, with 7 nucleotides matching TRBD1. The germline V gene encodes CDR1 SGHDT and CDR2 YYEEEE. The CDR3 length is 13 residues. V lost 4 bases to trimming and J lost 9 bases; unmatched junction nucleotides: 10. This chain's CDR3 is CASSPGQDNGQYF. CDR3 sequence (DNA): TGTGCCAGCAGCCCCGGACAGGATAACGGGCAGTACTTC. The whole variable domain, filled in from reference TRBV5-6 and TRBJ2-7, reads DAGVTQSPTHLIKTRGQQVTLRCSPKSGHDTVSWYQQALGQGPQFIFQYYEEEERQRGNFPDRFSGHQFPNYSSELNVNALLLGDSALYLCASSPGQDNGQYFGPGTRLTVT.

The sample holds a few counts of this clonotype. A much more abundant neighbour one base away suggests this may be a read error. The gene calls are TRBV12-3 or TRBV12-4 and TRBJ2-3; D gene uncertain. The CDR3 sequence is 14 residues long. Trimming shortened V by 3 bases and J by 3 bases, and 10 bases separated the two germline ends. CDR3 sequence reads: CASSLHYETDTQYF. DNA for the CDR3: TGTGCCAGCAGTTTGCACTACGAAACAGATACGCAGTATTTT.

This chain uses TRBV7-6 with TRBJ2-1; 7 nucleotides line up with TRBD1. CDR1 is SGHVS and CDR2 is FNYEAQ in the germline V gene. The CDR3 extends over 16 amino acids. V trimming: 5 bases; J trimming: 14 bases; junction bases outside the gene matches: 21. The chain's CDR3 is CASSPTRQGLIHGKFF. CDR3 coding DNA: TGTGCCAGCAGCCCAACACGACAGGGTCTTATCCATGGGAAGTTCTTC.

This clonotype was counted only a few times. Since a much larger clone is just one base distant, this may be a read error. V is TRBV4-1 and J is TRBJ1-2; 7 bases are shared with TRBD1. The CDR3 has 15 amino acids. Germline CDR1 and CDR2: MGHRA and YSYEKL. DNA of the CDR3: TGCGCCAGCGGCCAAGTTACGACAGGGCAGTATGGCTACACCTTC. It specifies CASGQVTTGQYGYTF.

This clonotype was counted ten times or more. The CDR3 bases are TGTGCCAGCAGTTTTTTAGCGGGAGCCCTGGAGACCCAGTACTTC. Protein sequence: CASSFLAGALETQYF. V gene TRBV28 combines with J gene TRBJ2-5; 9 bases match TRBD2. The V gene end was trimmed by 3 bases and the J gene end by 5 bases; junction bases not matched to a gene: 7. The CDR3 is made up of 15 amino acids. From germline, CDR1 is MDHEN and CDR2 SYDVKM.

This clonotype came up many times. The gene calls are TRBV7-9 and TRBJ2-3; no clear D. The CDR3 is 16 amino acids. V was trimmed by 0 bases and J by 2 bases, leaving 12 bases between them. Germline V CDR1 and CDR2: SEHNR, FQNEAQ (reference sequence). CDR3 sequence: CASSLAAAETTDTQYF. CDR3 in DNA: TGTGCCAGCAGCTTAGCTGCGGCGGAGACCACAGATACGCAGTATTTT. Filled out from reference TRBV7-9 and TRBJ2-3, the complete variable domain reads DTGVSQNPRHKITKRGQNVTFRCDPISEHNRLYWYRQTLGQGPEFLTYFQNEAQLEKSRLLSDRFSAERPKGSFSTLEIQRTEQGDSAMYLCASSLAAAETTDTQYFGPGTRLTVL.

In this sample, this clonotype turned up many times. The J gene is TRBJ2-7, the V gene TRBV12-5; D call uncertain. The CDR3 is made up of 14 amino acids. V lost 5 bases and J lost 3, with 14 bases in between. From germline, CDR1 is LGHNT and CDR2 FRNRAP. This CDR3 is CASGTRTGRYEQYF. The CDR3 nucleotides read TGTGCTAGTGGTACTCGGACGGGTCGCTACGAGCAGTACTTC.

This clonotype was detected only a few times. The chain uses TRBV6-1 and TRBJ2-7; D might be TRBD1 (6 bases). V lost 5 bases and J lost 0, with 11 bases in between. The CDR3 totals 14 residues. Germline-derived CDR1 and CDR2 are MNHNS and SASEGT. CDR3 region: CASSSYRVSYEQYF. The CDR3 DNA is TGTGCCAGCAGTTCCTACAGGGTCTCCTACGAGCAGTACTTC.

This clonotype was detected many times. The chain links TRBV7-8 to TRBJ2-3, with 7 nucleotides matching TRBD2. Looked up from germline, CDR1 is SGHVS and CDR2 is FQNEAQ. The CDR3 runs 13 residues. Trimming at V came to 5 bases and at J to 6 bases, leaving 5 bases not matched to a gene. CDR3: CASSPGLVDTQYF. The CDR3 nucleotides read TGTGCCAGCAGCCCCGGACTAGTTGATACGCAGTATTTT.

Notes on this clonotype: Since a much larger clone is just one base distant, this may be a read error. The chain employs TRBV4-1 and TRBJ2-7, with a weak D call TRBD2 (5 bases). The germline V and J ends were trimmed by 0 bases and 6 bases, with 15 bases remaining between them. Germline assignment: CDR1 MGHRA and CDR2 YSYEKL. The CDR3 totals 15 residues. The CDR3 here is CASSQDAGTLCEQYF. CDR3 sequence (DNA): TGCGCCAGCAGCCAAGATGCGGGCACCCTCTGCGAGCAGTACTTC.

This clonotype was picked up many times. J is TRBJ2-6 and V is TRBV14; TRBD1 agrees at 9 bases. Germline V gene sequence: CDR1 SGHDN, CDR2 FVKESK. CDR3 length: 18 residues. Unmatched junction bases numbered 8, after V lost 5 bases and J lost 0 bases. The CDR3 here is CASSTPGQGPSGANVLTF. CDR3 nucleotide sequence: TGTGCCAGCAGCACACCGGGACAGGGTCCCTCTGGGGCCAACGTCCTGACTTTC.

This sequence joins TRBV6-1 and TRBJ2-5; 8 bases are shared with TRBD1. CDR3 length: 15 amino acids. The germline CDR1 and CDR2 sequences are MNHNS and SASEGT. V shed 7 bases, J shed 5 bases, and the junction held 12 bases outside the gene matches. The CDR3 DNA reads TGTGCCAGCAATATCGCAGGGGGCGCCCGGGAGACCCAGTACTTC. This encodes CASNIAGGARETQYF.

A word on this clonotype: A much larger clone is a single base away; this may be a read error. The rearrangement links TRBV27 to TRBJ2-5; 9 bases are a match to TRBD2. V trimming: 5 bases; J trimming: 1 base; junction bases outside the gene matches: 14. The CDR3 loop spans 18 amino acids. Per the germline V gene, CDR1 is MNHEY and CDR2 is SMNVEV (reference sequence). CDR3 region: CASSPWMGASGIQETQYF. DNA of the CDR3: TGTGCCAGCAGTCCCTGGATGGGGGCTAGCGGGATCCAAGAGACCCAGTACTTC.

The chain is built from TRBV28 and TRBJ2-7, with D perhaps TRBD1 (6 bases). Germline V gene data show CDR1 as MDHEN and CDR2 as SYDVKM. The CDR3 length is 14 residues. The ends were cut back, 5 bases at V and 2 bases at J, with 13 bases in the middle. This CDR3 is CASSHYTGTYEQYF. The CDR3 DNA is TGTGCCAGCAGTCACTATACAGGGACCTACGAGCAGTACTTC.